These 31 T cell receptor beta chains were all obtained from the same sample, sequenced in a study of T-cell reconstitution after alpha-beta-depleted transplantation in children. Unique molecular identifiers were built into the TCRbeta library. One entry per CDR3 protein results from TCRdb running MiXCR on the PCR reads. The sample has roughly 790,000 distinct CDR3 sequences, under 20% seen once. The material sequenced was PBMCs, mostly from graft donor cells, taken 360 days after TCRalphabeta/CD19-depleted stem cell transplant. These receptors all come from a male patient under 18 who had a stem cell transplant for acute lymphoblastic leukemia, so the T cells may come from the graft donor.

This clonotype showed up just a few times. The genes are TRBV3-1 and TRBJ2-2, with 7 nucleotides matching TRBD2. This CDR3 is 17 amino acids long. Germline lookup yields CDR1 LGHDT and CDR2 YNNKEL (reference sequence). J lost 1 base, V lost 4 bases, and 9 bases had no gene match. For the CDR3, the DNA is TGTGCCAGCAGCCCTTTCTCGACTAGCTTGAACACCGGGGAGCTGTTTTTT. Protein sequence: CASSPFSTSLNTGELFF.

Notes on this clonotype: At one of its ends the junction is not consistent with the germline gene, which may arise from a read error. The chain is built from TRBV12-3 or TRBV12-4 and TRBJ2-7; D is uncertain. This CDR3 has 15 residues. CDR3 coding DNA: TGTGCCAGCAGTTTAGTGGCAGGTAGTACCTACGATCAGTACTTC. Translated, it gives CASSLVAGSTYDQYF.

The rearrangement links TRBV5-1 to TRBJ1-2; the match to TRBD1 covers 7 bases. The CDR3 runs 15 residues. The V segment lost 0 bases and the J segment 3 bases; nucleotides outside the gene matches: 5. The germline gives CDR1 SGHRS, CDR2 YFSETQ. CDR3 sequence: CASSLGNRGDYGYTF. The CDR3 nucleotides read TGCGCCAGCAGCTTGGGAAACAGGGGCGACTATGGCTACACCTTC.

The J gene is TRBJ2-7, the V gene TRBV29-1; TRBD2 agrees at 10 bases. CDR1 is SQVTM, CDR2 ANQGSEA, per germline. CDR3 size: 14 residues. V lost 6 bases to trimming and J lost 0 bases; unmatched junction nucleotides: 5. The CDR3 DNA follows: TGCAGCGTCGATTCTAGCGGGAGCTCCTACGAGCAGTACTTC. This translates into CSVDSSGSSYEQYF.

This clonotype was counted a single time. V gene TRBV29-1 combines with J gene TRBJ2-3, with 13 bases fitting TRBD2. CDR3 length: 15 amino acids. V was clipped by 7 bases and J by 6 bases; unmatched bases: 10. The germline V gene has CDR1 SQVTM and CDR2 ANQGSEA. The CDR3 sequence is CSAGTSGKNVDTQYF. CDR3 bases: TGCAGCGCCGGGACTAGCGGGAAAAATGTGGATACGCAGTATTTT.

This clonotype was found a few times. The chain couples TRBV11-1 to TRBJ1-4; 9 nucleotides match TRBD1. The CDR3 consists of 17 residues. Losses at the gene ends were 6 bases for V and 5 bases for J; bases not matched to a gene: 13. CDR1 is SGHAT and CDR2 is FQDESV in the germline V gene (reference sequence). The CDR3 DNA reads TGTGCCAGCAGGCCCGAAACCGGGGACAGGGAGAATGAAAAACTGTTTTTT. This codes for CASRPETGDRENEKLFF.

In this sample, this clonotype turned up many times. The V gene is TRBV24-1, the J gene TRBJ2-1; weak D call: TRBD1 (6 bases). Germline assignment: CDR1 KGHDR and CDR2 SFDVKD. The V gene lost 6 bases and the J gene lost 7 bases, with 12 bases spanning the gap. The CDR3 is made up of 13 amino acids. CDR3 in amino acids: CATSKFQGNEQFF. In DNA form, the CDR3 reads TGTGCCACCAGTAAATTCCAGGGGAATGAGCAGTTCTTC.

The rearrangement joins TRBV15 to TRBJ1-1; D is undetermined. Looked up from germline, CDR1 is LNHNV and CDR2 is YYDKDF (reference sequence). Trimming took off 7 bases at V and 4 bases at J, with 13 bases between the two ends. This CDR3 is built from 13 residues. CDR3 sequence: CATTPRDRTEAFF. CDR3 coding DNA: TGTGCCACCACCCCTAGGGATCGCACTGAAGCTTTCTTT.

This clonotype was picked up a small number of times. The chain links TRBV5-1 to TRBJ2-7, with 11 bases that match TRBD2. CDR3 length: 18 residues. The ends lost 3 bases at V and 2 bases at J; junction bases unmatched: 13. CDR1 SGHRS and CDR2 YFSETQ come from the germline V gene. This CDR3 reads CASSSSIAGGPGTYEQYF. The CDR3 nucleotides are TGCGCCAGCAGCTCTTCTATAGCGGGAGGGCCTGGCACCTACGAGCAGTACTTC.

This clonotype was found a few times. For the CDR3, the DNA is TGCGCCAGCAGCTCAGCTAGCGGGATCTCCCCGGGGGAGCAGTTCTTC. The encoded protein is CASSSASGISPGEQFF. The rearrangement uses TRBV5-1 and TRBJ2-1; the match to TRBD2 covers 9 bases. Germline V lookup: CDR1 SGHRS, CDR2 YFSETQ. V gave up 3 bases and J gave up 10 bases; unmatched junction bases: 14. This CDR3 is built from 16 residues. Looking up the rest from reference TRBV5-1 and TRBJ2-1 gives the full variable domain: KAGVTQTPRYLIKTRGQQVTLSCSPISGHRSVSWYQQTPGQGLQFLFEYFSETQRNKGNFPGRFSGRQFSNSRSEMNVSTLELGDSALYLCASSSASGISPGEQFFGPGTRLTVL.

The V call is TRBV27, the J call TRBJ1-6, with D perhaps TRBD1 (5 bases). Germline lookup yields CDR1 MNHEY and CDR2 SMNVEV (reference sequence). The V end lost 4 bases, the J end lost 9 bases, and 7 bases lay between the germline ends. The CDR3 runs to 12 residues. In nucleotides, the CDR3 is TGTGCCAGCAGTTCAACAGGTTCACCCCTCCACTTT. Translated, it gives CASSSTGSPLHF.

There are a few counts of this clonotype. The chain recombines TRBV5-1 with TRBJ2-5, with 7 bases matching TRBD1. With V trimmed by 2 bases and J by 4 bases, 14 bases remained unmatched. The CDR3 spans 17 residues. The germline V gene encodes CDR1 SGHRS and CDR2 YFSETQ. The CDR3 DNA sequence: TGCGCCAGCAGCTTCTACAGGGGCTTAGCGATGCGAGAGACCCAGTACTTC. Protein product: CASSFYRGLAMRETQYF.

This clonotype was counted a single time. V is TRBV7-9 and J is TRBJ2-7, with TRBD1 matching over 11 bases. Per germline, CDR1 SEHNR and CDR2 FQNEAQ (reference sequence). This CDR3 has 15 residues. Germline trimming cut 5 bases from V and 9 bases from J; bases unmatched to any gene: 12. The CDR3 region is CASSPMGGQGERQYF. In DNA form, the CDR3 reads TGTGCCAGCAGCCCAATGGGGGGACAGGGGGAAAGGCAGTACTTC.

In this sample, this clonotype turned up many times. One junction end disagrees with the germline gene, perhaps due to a read error. J is TRBJ2-5 and V is TRBV10-3; perhaps D is TRBD1 or TRBD2 (5 bases each). This CDR3 comprises 14 residues. The germline CDR1 and CDR2 sequences are ENHRY and SYGVKD. This chain's CDR3 is CAISEGRDQETQYF. Written as DNA, the CDR3 is TGTGCCATCAGTGAGGGCAGGGACCAGGAGACCCAGTACTTC.

This clonotype has just a few counts. The CDR3 here is CASSLVNRDRNFGYTF. The CDR3 DNA reads as TGTGCCAGCAGCTTAGTTAACCGGGACAGGAATTTTGGCTACACCTTC. V and J are TRBV11-2 and TRBJ1-2, with 8 bases matching TRBD1. The ends lost 1 base at V and 7 bases at J; junction bases unmatched: 11. The CDR3 is made up of 16 amino acids. The germline CDR1 and CDR2 sequences are SGHAT and FQNNGV.

The chain links TRBV4-2 to TRBJ2-5, with TRBD2 matching over 8 bases. Unmatched junction bases numbered 7, after V lost 0 bases and J lost 7 bases. The CDR3 totals 15 residues. CDR1 is LGHNA and CDR2 is YNFKEQ in the germline V gene. CDR3 sequence: CASSQDRTSPGTQYF. In DNA, the CDR3 is TGTGCCAGCAGCCAAGACCGGACTAGCCCGGGGACCCAGTACTTC.

The rearrangement uses TRBV7-9 and TRBJ2-7; 10 positions agree with TRBD2. The CDR3 covers 17 residues. The V segment lost 3 bases and the J segment 2 bases; nucleotides outside the gene matches: 10. The V gene's germline CDR1 is SEHNR and CDR2 FQNEAQ (reference sequence). The CDR3 spells CASSFTRGLAVPYEQYF. The CDR3 bases are TGTGCCAGCAGCTTCACTCGCGGACTAGCGGTTCCCTACGAGCAGTACTTC.

This chain uses TRBV4-1 with TRBJ2-1; D remains unclear. V lost 0 bases and J lost 2, with 14 bases in between. The CDR3 covers 17 residues. Germline-derived CDR1 and CDR2 are MGHRA and YSYEKL. CDR3 amino acids: CASSQEGWSPAYNEQFF. CDR3 bases: TGCGCCAGCAGCCAAGAAGGGTGGTCCCCGGCCTACAATGAGCAGTTCTTC.

This clonotype has a single count. V gene TRBV20-1 combines with J gene TRBJ2-1; TRBD2 agrees at 11 bases. Germline V CDR1 and CDR2: DFQATT, SNEGSKA (reference sequence). The J segment lost 3 bases and the V segment lost 6 bases, leaving 10 bases of the junction unmatched. The CDR3 covers 16 residues. CDR3 nucleotide sequence: TGCAGTGCACCGCTAGCGGGAGGCCCAATCTACAATGAGCAGTTCTTC. It codes for CSAPLAGGPIYNEQFF.

This clonotype turned up a few times. The V call is TRBV13, the J call TRBJ2-1; D gene ambiguous. The CDR3 runs to 14 residues. Germline assignment: CDR1 PRHDT and CDR2 FYEKMQ (reference sequence). Between the trimmed V and J ends, which lost 5 bases and 8 bases, there was a span of 16 bases. The CDR3 is CASSRTHRDHEQFF. CDR3 DNA: TGTGCCAGCAGCCGGACCCACCGCGACCATGAGCAGTTCTTC.

This clonotype was recorded at least ten times. This chain links TRBV4-1 with TRBJ1-5; D is perhaps TRBD1 (5 bases). Germline V CDR1 and CDR2: MGHRA, YSYEKL. V was pared by 0 bases and J by 2 bases, with 11 bases between. This CDR3 has 16 residues. The DNA of the CDR3 is TGCGCCAGCAGCCAAGATGGGCCCAGGGGCAATCAGCCCCAGCATTTT. Amino acid sequence: CASSQDGPRGNQPQHF.

This clonotype was observed a few times. The chain couples TRBV5-5 to TRBJ1-1; possible D gene TRBD1, 5 bases. Trimming removed 1 base at V and 7 bases at J, with 11 bases between. This CDR3 has 13 residues. Germline V gene lookup returns CDR1 SGHKS and CDR2 YYEKEE (reference sequence). CDR3 DNA sequence: TGTGCCAGCAGCTTGTTTCAGGGACTTGAAGCTTTCTTT. Translated: CASSLFQGLEAFF.

Comments on this clonotype: Since a much larger clone is just one base distant, this may be a read error. This rearrangement joins TRBV29-1 to TRBJ2-7; D not certain. Per the germline V gene, CDR1 is SQVTM and CDR2 is ANQGSEA. This CDR3 comprises 13 residues. The CDR3: CSVEALHHYVQYF. The CDR3, as DNA: TGCAGCGTTGAAGCCCTACACCACTACGTGCAGTACTTC.

V is TRBV6-5 and J is TRBJ1-6; possible D gene TRBD1, 5 bases. With 4 bases removed from V and 4 bases from J, the gap between germline ends came to 8 bases. The CDR3 totals 14 residues. Germline values: CDR1 MNHEY, CDR2 SVGAGI. The CDR3 spells CASSSAGYNSPLHF. The CDR3 bases are TGTGCCAGCAGTTCAGCAGGGTATAATTCACCCCTCCACTTT.

This clonotype was counted between two and nine times. The chain couples TRBV4-2 to TRBJ2-5, with TRBD1 as a possible D gene (5 bases). This CDR3 comprises 15 residues. Trimming removed 2 bases at V and 1 base at J, with 11 bases between. Germline V CDR1 and CDR2: LGHNA, YNFKEQ. CDR3 DNA sequence: TGTGCCAGCAGCCAAAGGGGCTATACCCAAGAGACCCAGTACTTC. Its translation: CASSQRGYTQETQYF.

The chain links TRBV5-1 to TRBJ1-4; D not resolved. CDR1 SGHRS and CDR2 YFSETQ come from the germline V gene. The ends were cut back, 7 bases at V and 8 bases at J, with 18 bases in the middle. CDR3 size: 14 residues. CDR3 in DNA: TGCGCCAGCGGACTGGGGTCCCACCGGGAAAAACTGTTTTTT. Its translation is CASGLGSHREKLFF.

The rearrangement uses TRBV7-3 and TRBJ1-2; D remains ambiguous. Trimming cost V 2 bases and J 4 bases, with 11 bases left between them. Germline CDR1 reads SGHTA; CDR2 reads FQGTGA. This CDR3 is built from 14 residues. The CDR3 loop reads CASSLPRHFYGYTF. CDR3 coding DNA: TGTGCCAGCAGCTTACCTCGACACTTCTATGGCTACACCTTC.

Only a few counts were recorded for this clonotype. The chain has TRBV4-1 and TRBJ2-3; the D gene is possibly TRBD2 (5 bases). CDR3 length: 17 residues. V lost 4 bases, J lost 2 bases, and 19 bases lay in between. Germline V gene data show CDR1 as MGHRA and CDR2 as YSYEKL. This chain's CDR3 is CASSPDAVGALTDTQYF. CDR3 DNA sequence: TGCGCCAGCAGCCCTGACGCTGTGGGAGCCCTCACAGATACGCAGTATTTT.

Here the CDR3 reads CASSLWGPLTGNTIYF. The CDR3 DNA sequence: TGTGCCAGCAGTTTATGGGGGCCGTTAACTGGAAACACCATATATTTT. This chain joins TRBV12-3 or TRBV12-4 and TRBJ1-3; maybe TRBD1 (6 bases). V was cut by 2 bases and J by 2 bases, with 13 bases left in between. The CDR3 runs 16 residues.

The genes are TRBV11-2 and TRBJ2-1, with D tentatively TRBD1 (6 bases). The germline CDR1 and CDR2 sequences are SGHAT and FQNNGV. CDR3 length: 18 amino acids. V gave up 0 bases and J gave up 2 bases, with 17 bases separating them. CDR3 in amino acids: CASSLEGAAGQAYNEQFF. Written as DNA, the CDR3 is TGTGCCAGCAGCTTAGAGGGGGCGGCGGGCCAAGCCTACAATGAGCAGTTCTTC.

The sample holds a few counts of this clonotype. The chain links TRBV3-1 to TRBJ2-7, with D tentatively TRBD1 (9 bases). V was trimmed by 4 bases and J by 4 bases, leaving 17 bases between them. The CDR3 sequence is 15 residues long. In germline, CDR1 is LGHDT, CDR2 YNNKEL (reference sequence). The CDR3, as DNA: TGTGCCAGCAGCCTTAGCGGGACAGGGAATTACGAGCAGTACTTC. Its protein product is CASSLSGTGNYEQYF.